Listed below are T cell receptor beta chains from one sample, sequenced in a study of shared clonotypes between healthy human individuals. Here immunoSEQ multiplex PCR was the method, and the copy in TCRdb shows in-frame clones only, minus some. The repertoire holds roughly 680,000 clones, with just under 75% as singletons. The sample was memory CD4+ T cells sorted from blood. These receptors all come from a woman aged 30 to 39 in good health. The CDR3 runs from the conserved cysteine through the conserved F or W.

CDR3,V,J
CASSGTGVYGYTF,TRBV27,TRBJ1-2
CASTSGGAYGYTF,TRBV28,TRBJ1-2
CASSRSIVIAGASVDEQYF,TRBV13,TRBJ2-7
CASSTGLEMQPQHF,TRBV9,TRBJ1-5
CASSPNPRGGIQYF,TRBV7-2,TRBJ2-4
CASSFRTGVPGELFF,TRBV11-2,TRBJ2-2
CARGNNGYTF,TRBV20-1,TRBJ1-2
CASSSAGGTGELFF,TRBV27,TRBJ2-2
CASTGTGTYEQYF,TRBV5-1,TRBJ2-7
CAWGSGSTDTQYF,TRBV30,TRBJ2-3
CASSQPGTSGRDTQYF,TRBV4-1,TRBJ2-3
CAWNTDSGGGYTF,TRBV30,TRBJ1-2
CASSQSAYTEAFF,TRBV18,TRBJ1-1
CASSTGQGRPYEQYF,TRBV9,TRBJ2-7
CASSVKGAWTDTQYF,TRBV27,TRBJ2-3
CASSLGQDTEAFF,TRBV27,TRBJ1-1
CASSERWGQGAYEQYF,TRBV2,-
CASRPMTSSTDTQYF,TRBV6-5,TRBJ2-3
CASSPFGAGNTEAFF,TRBV28,TRBJ1-1
CASSLASGGLIDTQYF,TRBV7-9,TRBJ2-3